The rows below give T cell receptor beta chains drawn from one sample of a study of shared clonotypes between healthy human individuals. Using immunoSEQ multiplex PCR, the repertoire was profiled, and TCRdb retains in-frame clones only, with some absent. The sample contains about 820,000 clones, around 93% of which appear only once. What was sequenced was naive CD8+ T cells sorted from blood. All receptors derive from a man aged 25-40 years in good health. CDR3s include the opening cysteine and the closing phenylalanine or tryptophan. The D gene is left open where the match is weak. Some rows mark clone size as missing; the rest say once, few, many or name a class of expanded clone.

V: TRBV27
size: once
J: TRBJ1-4
D: -
DNA: TGTGCCAGCAGTTCAGGGACAACTAATGAAAAACTGTTTTTT
CDR3: CASSSGTTNEKLFF

V: TRBV19
size: -
J: TRBJ2-7
D: -
DNA: TGTGCCAGTAGTATAGTTCCGGTGGCACTCGGCCCCTACGAGCAGTACTTC
CDR3: CASSIVPVALGPYEQYF

V: TRBV4-1
size: -
J: TRBJ2-2
D: -
DNA: TGCGCCAGCAGCAATCCGGGACGAAACACCGGGGAGCTGTTTTTT
CDR3: CASSNPGRNTGELFF

V: TRBV4-2
size: few
J: TRBJ2-7
D: -
DNA: TGTGCCAGCAGCCACGGAACAGGCCGCTCCTACGAGCAGTACTTC
CDR3: CASSHGTGRSYEQYF

V: TRBV10-3
size: once
J: TRBJ2-7
D: -
DNA: TGTGCCATCAGTGAGTCAGGGATCTACGAGCAGTACTTC
CDR3: CAISESGIYEQYF

V: TRBV6-5
size: -
J: TRBJ1-4
D: -
DNA: TGTGCCAGCAGTTTGGTTAGGGAGGGTCCGAATGAAAAACTGTTTTTT
CDR3: CASSLVREGPNEKLFF

V: TRBV19
size: -
J: TRBJ2-7
D: TRBD1
DNA: TGTGCCAGTAGTATGACAGGGGGGTCGTACGAGCAGTACTTC
CDR3: CASSMTGGSYEQYF

V: TRBV2
size: -
J: TRBJ2-7
D: TRBD1
DNA: TGTGCCAGCAGCTCCGGGACAGGGTTCGACGAGCAGTACTTC
CDR3: CASSSGTGFDEQYF

V: TRBV11-3
size: -
J: TRBJ2-1
D: TRBD2
DNA: TGTGCCAGCAGCCACTCCCCAGTCCTAGCGGGAGGGAATGAGCAGTTCTTC
CDR3: CASSHSPVLAGGNEQFF

V: TRBV5-4
size: few
J: TRBJ1-2
D: TRBD1
DNA: TGTGCCAGCAGCTCGGACAGGGTTTTAGGCTACACCTTC
CDR3: CASSSDRVLGYTF

V: TRBV7-9
size: -
J: TRBJ2-7
D: -
DNA: TGTGCCAGCAGCTTAGTAGCAGGGGTCCCCTACGAGCAGTACTTC
CDR3: CASSLVAGVPYEQYF

V: TRBV29-1
size: -
J: TRBJ2-5
D: -
DNA: TGCAGCGTTGAAGATGTGGGGGGCGCCGTATTGCCGACCCAGTACTTC
CDR3: CSVEDVGGAVLPTQYF

V: TRBV7-9
size: -
J: TRBJ1-5
D: -
DNA: TGTGCCAGCAGCTCGACTCAACAGGAGATGCAATCAAGTCCCCAGCATTTT
CDR3: CASSSTQQEMQSSPQHF

V: TRBV7-9
size: -
J: TRBJ2-7
D: -
DNA: TGTGCCAGCAGCTTAGGGGAAACAGGGTTCAGGTCGTACGAGCAGTACTTC
CDR3: CASSLGETGFRSYEQYF

V: TRBV11-2
size: -
J: TRBJ2-1
D: -
DNA: TGTGCCAGCAGTTCTGACGGTGAGCAGTTCTTC
CDR3: CASSSDGEQFF

V: TRBV10-2
size: once
J: TRBJ2-7
D: -
DNA: TGCGCCAGCAGTGTTGGTCTCTCCTACGAGCAGTACTTC
CDR3: CASSVGLSYEQYF

V: TRBV27
size: -
J: TRBJ2-7
D: -
DNA: TGTGCCAGCAGTTTATCGTGGGGTCGCCCCTACGAGCAGTACTTC
CDR3: CASSLSWGRPYEQYF

V: TRBV27
size: -
J: TRBJ2-3
D: -
DNA: TGTGCCAGCGGTAGACTAGAAAGCACAGATACGCAGTATTTT
CDR3: CASGRLESTDTQYF

V: TRBV9
size: -
J: TRBJ2-7
D: -
DNA: TGTGCCAGCAGCGGGGGGTCGGGACTCCTCTACGAGCAGTACTTC
CDR3: CASSGGSGLLYEQYF

V: TRBV28
size: -
J: TRBJ2-1
D: -
DNA: TGTGCCAGCAGTAAGGTTCGCGGATACAATGAGCAGTTCTTC
CDR3: CASSKVRGYNEQFF

V: TRBV9
size: once
J: TRBJ2-1
D: TRBD2
DNA: TGTGCCAGCAGCGCTTCGGATAGCGGGAGGGCCAAAGAGCAGTTCTTC
CDR3: CASSASDSGRAKEQFF

V: TRBV27
size: -
J: TRBJ2-7
D: -
DNA: TGTGCCAGCAGTTTATCGGTGGACGGATACTACGAGCAGTACTTC
CDR3: CASSLSVDGYYEQYF

V: TRBV6-5
size: -
J: TRBJ2-7
D: TRBD1
DNA: TGTGCCAGCAGTTATAAGGACAGGGGGCTCTACGAGCAGTACTTC
CDR3: CASSYKDRGLYEQYF

V: TRBV19
size: -
J: TRBJ2-3
D: TRBD2
DNA: TGTGCCAGTAGTATAAGAGGGGTAGGACTAGCGGGAGCAGATACGCAGTATTTT
CDR3: CASSIRGVGLAGADTQYF

V: TRBV6-5
size: few
J: TRBJ2-5
D: -
DNA: TGTGCCAGCAGTTACTCCTCTGGGGGGCTACAAGAGACCCAGTACTTC
CDR3: CASSYSSGGLQETQYF

V: TRBV7-9
size: -
J: TRBJ2-3
D: TRBD2
DNA: TGTGCCAGCAGTCGGGAGCGGGGTGGCACAGATACGCAGTATTTT
CDR3: CASSRERGGTDTQYF

V: TRBV27
size: -
J: TRBJ2-1
D: -
DNA: TGTGCCAGCAGTTTATCGGCGGCGGGCGAAAGCTCCTACAATGAGCAGTTCTTC
CDR3: CASSLSAAGESSYNEQFF

V: TRBV7-9
size: -
J: TRBJ2-5
D: -
DNA: TGTGCCAGCAGCTTACTAGGGGGAGAGACCCAGTACTTC
CDR3: CASSLLGGETQYF

V: TRBV7-2
size: -
J: TRBJ2-1
D: TRBD2
DNA: TGTGCCAGCAGTTGGGGTGCGGGGGACAATGAGCAGTTCTTC
CDR3: CASSWGAGDNEQFF

V: TRBV2
size: -
J: TRBJ2-7
D: -
DNA: TGTGCCAGCAGTGACTCCGGGGGGCATGGAGGCTACGAGCAGTACTTC
CDR3: CASSDSGGHGGYEQYF

V: TRBV27
size: few
J: TRBJ2-7
D: TRBD1
DNA: TGTGCCAGCAGTTTGGACAGGGGGTCGGAGCAGTACTTC
CDR3: CASSLDRGSEQYF

V: TRBV27
size: -
J: TRBJ2-7
D: TRBD2
DNA: TGTGCCAGCAGCATTAGCGGGAGGGCCGAGCAGTACTTC
CDR3: CASSISGRAEQYF

V: TRBV2
size: -
J: TRBJ2-3
D: -
DNA: TGTGCCGGAGGACCAGATACGCAGTATTTT
CDR3: CAGGPDTQYF

V: TRBV7-9
size: -
J: TRBJ1-5
D: -
DNA: TGTGCCAGCAGTCCACCAAATCAGCCCCAGCATTTT
CDR3: CASSPPNQPQHF

V: TRBV7-6
size: once
J: TRBJ2-5
D: TRBD2
DNA: TGTGCCAGCAGCTTAGGACTAGCGGGAGGGGGGCAAGAGACCCAGTACTTC
CDR3: CASSLGLAGGGQETQYF

V: TRBV7-9
size: once
J: TRBJ2-7
D: -
DNA: TGTGCCAGCAGCCCAAACTCCTACGAGCAGTACTTC
CDR3: CASSPNSYEQYF

V: TRBV19
size: -
J: TRBJ2-3
D: -
DNA: TGTGCCAGTAGTATAGTCGGCAGCTTCACAGATACGCAGTATTTT
CDR3: CASSIVGSFTDTQYF

V: TRBV2
size: -
J: TRBJ2-7
D: -
DNA: TGTGCCAGCAGTGAGAGTCGGCCGGGGACCTACGAGCAGTACTTC
CDR3: CASSESRPGTYEQYF

V: TRBV6-5
size: -
J: TRBJ2-5
D: -
DNA: TGTGCCAGCAGTGCTTCCTTGGGCACAGAAGAGACCCAGTACTTC
CDR3: CASSASLGTEETQYF

V: TRBV10-3
size: -
J: TRBJ2-5
D: -
DNA: TGTGCCATCAGTGAGTCTAAAGAAGAAGAGACCCAGTACTTC
CDR3: CAISESKEEETQYF

V: TRBV27
size: -
J: TRBJ2-6
D: -
DNA: TGTGCCAGCAGTCCACTCGGACACACAAGGGTCAACGTCCTGACTTTC
CDR3: CASSPLGHTRVNVLTF

V: TRBV5-6
size: -
J: TRBJ1-2
D: -
DNA: TGTGCCAGCAGCTGGACGGACAGAGATGGCTACACCTTC
CDR3: CASSWTDRDGYTF

V: TRBV9
size: once
J: TRBJ1-3
D: -
DNA: TGTGCCAGCAGCGTAGCCGGGGAAGGGGCCTCTGGAAACACCATATATTTT
CDR3: CASSVAGEGASGNTIYF

V: TRBV7-6
size: -
J: TRBJ2-1
D: -
DNA: TGTGCCAGCAGCCTTTACATGACGGGAGATGAGCAGTTCTTC
CDR3: CASSLYMTGDEQFF

V: TRBV7-8
size: -
J: TRBJ2-5
D: -
DNA: TGTGCCAGCAGCTTAACACAGTACCAAGAGACCCAGTACTTC
CDR3: CASSLTQYQETQYF

V: TRBV27
size: -
J: TRBJ2-7
D: TRBD2
DNA: TGTGCCAGCAGTTTAACTAGCGGGAGATCCTACGAGCAGTACTTC
CDR3: CASSLTSGRSYEQYF

V: TRBV5-3
size: -
J: TRBJ2-1
D: TRBD2
DNA: TGTGCCACACAAAGCGGGAGTTCCTACAATGAGCAGTTCTTC
CDR3: CATQSGSSYNEQFF

V: TRBV7-9
size: few
J: TRBJ2-3
D: TRBD2
DNA: TGTGCCAGCAGCTTTAGGGGAGGGCCTACAGATACGCAGTATTTT
CDR3: CASSFRGGPTDTQYF

V: TRBV27
size: -
J: TRBJ2-7
D: -
DNA: TGTGCCAGCAGTTTATTGGCACGACCCTCGGCCTACGAGCAGTACTTC
CDR3: CASSLLARPSAYEQYF

V: TRBV7-9
size: -
J: TRBJ2-7
D: -
DNA: TGTGCCAGCAGTCCCCGGTGGAAAGGGAGCGAGCAGTACTTC
CDR3: CASSPRWKGSEQYF

V: TRBV4-1
size: -
J: TRBJ2-7
D: -
DNA: TGCGCCAGCAGCCCCAGACACGGGGGTTCCTACGAGCAGTACTTC
CDR3: CASSPRHGGSYEQYF

V: TRBV13
size: -
J: TRBJ2-7
D: -
DNA: TGTGCCAGCGCTCGGGCGACCTACGAGCAGTACTTC
CDR3: CASARATYEQYF

V: TRBV9
size: -
J: TRBJ2-4
D: -
DNA: TGTGCCAGCAGCCCCCAGGCCGGGCCCAAAAACATTCAGTACTTC
CDR3: CASSPQAGPKNIQYF

V: TRBV10-3
size: few
J: TRBJ2-7
D: -
DNA: TGTGCCATCAGTGACGACGGAAGGTCCGCCTACGAGCAGTACTTC
CDR3: CAISDDGRSAYEQYF

V: TRBV5-1
size: -
J: TRBJ2-1
D: -
DNA: TGCGCCAGCAGCTTGGTTTTCCCTCACAATGAGCAGTTCTTC
CDR3: CASSLVFPHNEQFF

V: TRBV9
size: -
J: TRBJ2-3
D: -
DNA: TGTGCCAGCAGCGCCGCCGAAGGCACAGATACGCAGTATTTT
CDR3: CASSAAEGTDTQYF